What follows is one T cell receptor beta chain and its context. Library preparation (for TCRbeta) was performed with unique molecular identifiers. TCRdb itself ran the PCR reads through MiXCR, one entry per CDR3 protein. The table includes about 460,000 distinct CDR3 sequences, 9.5% to 15% detected once. The data originate from a study of T-cell reconstitution after alpha-beta-depleted transplantation in children. Sequenced here: PBMCs from the stem cell graft donor, sampled from the stem cell graft. The receptor was isolated from a human donor who donated a stem cell graft to a child with combined immunodeficiency.

CDR3 loop: CASTPRTGSYEQYF. The CDR3 region has the DNA TGTGCCAGCACCCCCCGGACAGGCTCCTACGAGCAGTACTTC. This chain joins TRBV6-2 or TRBV6-3 and TRBJ2-7, with 7 bases lining up with TRBD1. This CDR3 spans 14 amino acids. Germline V gives CDR1 MNHEY, CDR2 SVGEGT. V shed 7 bases and J 0 bases; nucleotides not matched to a gene: 6.